This is a list of T cell receptor beta chains from one sample in a study of neurological immune-mediated disorders. TCRdb itself ran the 5' RACE reads through MiXCR, one entry per CDR3 protein. This sample carries 55,000 or so distinct CDR3 sequences, roughly 4.3% of them seen once, and the ten largest clones take around 2.8%. Sequencing input: PBMCs. The receptors were sampled from a middle-aged man with multiple sclerosis. CDR3s include the opening cysteine and the closing phenylalanine or tryptophan. The order of the fields is J gene, clone size, D gene, V gene, CDR3 DNA, CDR3 protein. A D gene is named only where the DNA matches it firmly. Some rows mark clone size as missing; the rest say once, few, many or name a class of expanded clone.

>TRBJ1-5|many|-|TRBV20-1
TGCAGTGCTAGTTATGGGGACTATAGCAATCAGCCCCAGCATTTT
CSASYGDYSNQPQHF
>TRBJ2-3|many|TRBD2|TRBV6-2/TRBV6-3
TGTGCCAGTTTTCATACTAGCGGGAGACGAGATACGCAGTATTTT
CASFHTSGRRDTQYF
>TRBJ1-5|many|-|TRBV21-1
TGTGCCAGCATCAAAGGGACGGAGAATCAGCCCCAGCATTTT
CASIKGTENQPQHF
>TRBJ2-5|many|-|TRBV27
TGTGCCAGCAGTTTATCGATACGGCAGGGGTGGGTTGAGACCCAGTACTTC
CASSLSIRQGWVETQYF
>TRBJ2-7|many|-|TRBV5-1
TGCGCCAGCAGCTCCGCTGGGGTCCTTTACGAGCAGTACTTC
CASSSAGVLYEQYF
>TRBJ2-5|many|-|TRBV5-1
TGCGCCAGCAGCTTGACCAGCTCCCTCCGAGAGACCCAGTACTTC
CASSLTSSLRETQYF
>TRBJ1-1|few|-|TRBV5-1
TGCGCCAGCAGCTTGGAACAGCCTGCCCACACTGAAGCTTTCTTT
CASSLEQPAHTEAFF
>TRBJ2-2|many|-|TRBV5-1
TGCGCCAGCAGCTTTCGGGTGGAAGGAACCGGGGAGCTGTTTTTT
CASSFRVEGTGELFF
>TRBJ2-7|many|-|TRBV12-3/TRBV12-4
TGTGCCAGCAGTTTAACCAGGGACGAGCAGTACTTC
CASSLTRDEQYF
>TRBJ2-7|many|TRBD2|TRBV28
TGTGCCAGCAGGCTAGCGGTAGAGGGCTCCTACGAGCAGTACTTC
CASRLAVEGSYEQYF
>TRBJ2-7|many|-|TRBV6-1
TGTGCCAGCAGACCACAAGTCATGACAAACGAGCAGTACTTC
CASRPQVMTNEQYF
>TRBJ2-3|many|-|TRBV5-6
TGTGCCAGCAGCTTATATAGCGGCTCAAATACGCAGTATTTT
CASSLYSGSNTQYF
>TRBJ2-5|many|-|TRBV20-1
TGCAGTGCTACCGGGATCGGCGGGCGTCGGGAGACCCAGTACTTC
CSATGIGGRRETQYF
>TRBJ2-1|many|-|TRBV7-9
TGTGCCAGCAGCTTAGGTCGGGGTCTAGGAAATGAGCAGTTCTTC
CASSLGRGLGNEQFF
>TRBJ2-6|many|TRBD1|TRBV12-3/TRBV12-4
TGTGCCAGCAGTTTATGGGACAGGGGTCCCCCTGGGGCCAACGTCCTGACTTTC
CASSLWDRGPPGANVLTF
>TRBJ1-6|many|-|TRBV5-1
TGCGCCAGCAGTTCGGACGGATTAAATTCACCCCTCCACTTT
CASSSDGLNSPLHF
>TRBJ2-7|many|TRBD2|TRBV19
TGTGCCAGCGGGGGGGTCTACGAGCAGTACTTC
CASGGVYEQYF
>TRBJ2-1|few|TRBD2|TRBV5-1
TGCGCCAGCAGCTCTAGCGGGGGGGCCTACAATGAGCAGTTCTTC
CASSSSGGAYNEQFF
>TRBJ2-5|-|-|TRBV6-5
TGTGCCAGCAGTTACGTCTACAGACAAGAGACCCAGTACTTC
CASSYVYRQETQYF
>TRBJ1-6|many|-|TRBV20-1
TGCAGTGCTAAAATGGACGGGCGGTATAATTCACCCCTCCACTTT
CSAKMDGRYNSPLHF
>TRBJ2-1|-|-|TRBV25-1
TGTGCCAGCAGTGAATTCGGAACACGTAGCTCCTACAATGAGCAGTTCTTC
CASSEFGTRSSYNEQFF